This TCR beta chain is drawn from a study of Ad26.COV2.S vaccination and SARS-CoV-2 variants. Across the study: Donor was one of the participants in the Ad26.COV2.S arm of the COV1001 trial.

Clones were sequenced by immunoSEQ multiplex PCR, and TCRdb holds only the in-frame ones, with some missing. The sample holds about 440,000 clones, 70% to 90% seen once. This CDR3 contains 13 residues. Germline V gene sequence: CDR1 LNHDA, CDR2 SQIVND (reference sequence). V shed 3 bases and J shed 4 bases, with 9 bases lying between them. The treatment is: roughly 18 received Ad26.COV2.S at low or high dose, single or two shots; about 5 received placebo; per-sample allocation not given. Sampling was performed 63 days after the first vaccine or placebo injection. Sequencing was performed on peripheral blood, taken in a trial of Ad26.COV2.S vaccine versus placebo. The sequence came from a person aged 18 to 59 who received the Ad26.COV2.S COVID-19 vaccine or a placebo. The chain carries TRBV19 and TRBJ2-5; D is undetermined. CDR3 protein: CASSILIRETQYF. In DNA form, the CDR3 reads TGTGCCAGTAGTATTCTCATTAGAGAGACCCAGTACTTC.